This passage covers 24 T cell receptor beta chains from one sample sequenced in a study of human T cells and chemical hapten exposure. The time point was: patch test 1, 2 weeks after DPC sensitization. This sample's treatment: therapeutic diphenylcyclopropenone sensitization with weekly scalp DPC. TCRdb passed the RACE reads through MiXCR, listing each CDR3 protein once. Of approximately 400,000 distinct CDR3 sequences listed, roughly 4.8% are singletons. This material consisted of whole blood, taken in connection with sensitization to the hapten diphenylcyclopropenone (DPC). These receptors originate from a woman in her forties or fifties with alopecia areata. Some clones in this sample may be carry-over from other donors' samples.

This chain links TRBV30 with TRBJ2-7; 7 positions match TRBD2. This CDR3 is built from 13 residues. Trimming took 2 bases from V and 5 from J; bases not matched to a gene: 6. CDR1 GTSNPN and CDR2 SVGIG come from the germline V gene (reference sequence). The CDR3 reads CAWSPTSIHEQYF. The CDR3 DNA reads as TGTGCCTGGAGTCCGACTAGCATCCACGAGCAGTACTTC.

The chain uses TRBV10-3 and TRBJ2-5; D possibly corresponds to TRBD1 (6 bases). V lost 5 bases to trimming and J lost 1 base, with 17 bases between them. CDR1 and CDR2 (germline): ENHRY, SYGVKD. CDR3 length: 16 amino acids. The CDR3 spells CAISSDSPVAQETQYF. CDR3 DNA: TGTGCCATCAGTTCGGACAGCCCCGTCGCCCAAGAGACCCAGTACTTC.

This clonotype was counted between two and nine times. The rearrangement uses TRBV6-5 and TRBJ1-1, with D possibly matching TRBD1 (5 bases). Germline CDR1 reads MNHEY; CDR2 reads SVGAGI. V lost 3 bases and J lost 0, with 11 bases in between. The CDR3 is 15 residues long. The CDR3 spells CASSYSWGMNTEAFF. DNA for the CDR3: TGTGCCAGCAGTTATTCGTGGGGCATGAACACTGAAGCTTTCTTT.

This clonotype was found a few times. The chain is built from TRBV20-1 and TRBJ1-1; D call uncertain. Per germline, CDR1 DFQATT and CDR2 SNEGSKA (reference sequence). V was cut by 1 base and J by 0 bases, with 9 bases left in between. The CDR3 runs 14 residues. This CDR3 reads CSARVPGLNTEAFF. CDR3 nucleotides: TGCAGTGCTAGAGTGCCTGGTCTGAACACTGAAGCTTTCTTT.

Many counts were recorded for this clonotype. The J gene is TRBJ1-1, the V gene TRBV6-5, with D perhaps TRBD1 (6 bases). CDR3 length: 14 residues. V lost 2 bases and J lost 5, with 12 bases in between. CDR1 and CDR2 (germline): MNHEY, SVGAGI. CDR3 amino acids: CASSYRGSRTEAFF. CDR3 nucleotide sequence: TGTGCCAGCAGTTACAGGGGGTCTAGGACTGAAGCTTTCTTT.

The gene calls are TRBV4-1 and TRBJ1-2; TRBD1 might be the D (6 bases). The CDR3 covers 13 residues. Germline V lookup: CDR1 MGHRA, CDR2 YSYEKL. Trimming left V 5 bases short and J 6 bases short, with 13 bases between. As DNA, the CDR3 is TGCGCCAGCAGCACGACAGGTGGCGATGGCTACACCTTC. Translation: CASSTTGGDGYTF.

This clonotype was found many times. The rearrangement joins TRBV12-3 or TRBV12-4 to TRBJ1-4, with 7 bases lining up with TRBD1. This CDR3 is 15 amino acids long. V was clipped by 5 bases and J by 0 bases; unmatched bases: 3. CDR3 loop: CASSRQGTTNEKLFF. CDR3 DNA: TGTGCCAGCAGTCGACAGGGCACAACTAATGAAAAACTGTTTTTT.

This clonotype showed up just a few times. V and J are TRBV2 and TRBJ2-4; D perhaps matches TRBD1 (6 bases). With 7 bases removed from V and 5 bases from J, the gap between germline ends came to 15 bases. Germline V gene data show CDR1 as SNHLY and CDR2 as FYNNEI. This CDR3 comprises 14 residues. CDR3 nucleotides: TGTGCCAGCACCCTACAGGGAGTTGAAAACATTCAGTACTTC. This translates into CASTLQGVENIQYF.

This clonotype turned up a few times. The J gene is TRBJ1-2, the V gene TRBV5-1; 12 bases are a match to TRBD1. The CDR3 consists of 18 residues. The V segment lost 4 bases and the J segment 7 bases; nucleotides outside the gene matches: 17. Looked up from germline, CDR1 is SGHRS and CDR2 is YFSETQ. CDR3 sequence reads: CASSPAGTGGTVKSGYTF. CDR3 coding DNA: TGCGCCAGCAGCCCGGCCGGGACAGGGGGCACGGTCAAATCTGGCTACACCTTC.

A few counts support this clonotype. The chain recombines TRBV29-1 with TRBJ2-5; D is unclear. The CDR3 length is 15 residues. Germline V gene lookup returns CDR1 SQVTM and CDR2 ANQGSEA. Trimming cost V 3 bases and J 1 base, with 15 bases left between them. The CDR3 loop reads CSVDGDTTLQETQYF. CDR3 coding DNA: TGCAGCGTTGACGGCGACACCACCCTCCAAGAGACCCAGTACTTC.

This clonotype has ten or more counts. This sequence joins TRBV3-1 and TRBJ2-3, with TRBD2 identical over 7 bases. The germline V gene has CDR1 LGHDT and CDR2 YNNKEL (reference sequence). The CDR3 runs to 16 residues. The ends lost 10 bases at V and 4 bases at J; junction bases unmatched: 17. CDR3 residues: CANTSRGGGSPDTQYF. The DNA for the CDR3 is TGTGCCAACACCTCAAGAGGAGGCGGGAGTCCAGATACGCAGTATTTT.

This chain links TRBV12-3 or TRBV12-4 with TRBJ2-2, with 8 bases identical to TRBD2. V trimming: 7 bases; J trimming: 6 bases; junction bases outside the gene matches: 10. The CDR3 is made up of 15 amino acids. CDR3 nucleotides: TGTGCCAGCAACACGCCGGGGGGGCCTTCCGGGGAGCTGTTTTTT. This sequence encodes CASNTPGGPSGELFF.

This clonotype has at least ten counts. This CDR3 is CASSPFPGQGSHEQYF. CDR3 DNA: TGTGCCAGCAGTCCATTCCCGGGACAGGGGAGCCACGAGCAGTACTTC. V gene TRBV28 combines with J gene TRBJ2-7; 10 nucleotides match TRBD1. Unmatched junction bases numbered 12, after V lost 5 bases and J lost 5 bases. This CDR3 is built from 16 residues. Germline V gene lookup returns CDR1 MDHEN and CDR2 SYDVKM.

At least ten counts were recorded for this clonotype. V is TRBV4-2 and J is TRBJ1-3, with D maybe TRBD1 (5 bases). The CDR3 length is 17 residues. Trimming removed 0 bases at V and 2 bases at J, with 14 bases between. Per germline, CDR1 LGHNA and CDR2 YNFKEQ. The DNA for the CDR3 is TGTGCCAGCAGCCAAGAAAGCGGAAGGGGACCTGGAAACACCATATATTTT. As protein: CASSQESGRGPGNTIYF.

J is TRBJ2-1 and V is TRBV4-3; a weak D match, TRBD1 (6 bases). CDR1 LGHNA and CDR2 YSLEER come from the germline V gene. Trimming took off 0 bases at V and 2 bases at J, with 17 bases between the two ends. The CDR3 runs to 18 residues. In nucleotides, the CDR3 is TGCGCCAGCAGCCAAGATGAATGGGCAGGGGTACCCTACAATGAGCAGTTCTTC. Translated: CASSQDEWAGVPYNEQFF.

This clonotype was detected many times. This chain connects TRBV2 to TRBJ2-1; unclear D gene. The V gene's germline CDR1 is SNHLY and CDR2 FYNNEI. The length of the CDR3 is 9 residues. Trimming took 8 bases from V and 5 from J, leaving 1 base between them. The CDR3 DNA follows: TGTGCCAGCCACAATGAGCAGTTCTTC. As protein: CASHNEQFF.

J is TRBJ2-7 and V is TRBV30, with TRBD1 matching 10 bases. After removal of 2 bases from V and 7 bases from J, the junction contained 8 bases not matched to a gene. This CDR3 has 14 amino acids. Per germline, CDR1 GTSNPN and CDR2 SVGIG (reference sequence). The CDR3 nucleotides are TGTGCCTGGAGTAAGACAGGGGGCATTGGAGAGCAGTACTTC. It is translated as CAWSKTGGIGEQYF.

This clonotype was counted at least ten times. CDR3 amino acids: CASSSPPGQGDNEQFF. The CDR3 bases are TGTGCCAGCAGTTCCCCCCCGGGACAGGGGGACAATGAGCAGTTCTTC. The chain couples TRBV12-3 or TRBV12-4 to TRBJ2-1, with 11 nucleotides matching TRBD1. After removal of 4 bases from V and 5 bases from J, the junction contained 7 bases not matched to a gene. This CDR3 is 16 amino acids long.

This clonotype was counted ten times or more. V is TRBV28 and J is TRBJ1-1; tentative D call: TRBD1 (5 bases). V was trimmed by 7 bases and J by 0 bases, leaving 12 bases between them. The length of the CDR3 is 14 residues. The germline CDR1 and CDR2 sequences are MDHEN and SYDVKM. The CDR3 DNA follows: TGTGCCAGCAAGACAGTAGTCATGAACACTGAAGCTTTCTTT. It translates to CASKTVVMNTEAFF.

Ten or more counts support this clonotype. The V gene is TRBV18, the J gene TRBJ1-6; TRBD1 might be the D (5 bases). Deletions cut 2 bases from V and 10 bases from J, with 15 bases between. The CDR3 consists of 15 residues. Looked up from germline, CDR1 is KGHSH and CDR2 is LQKENI. CDR3 residues: CASSPSALKGSPLHF. CDR3 coding DNA: TGTGCCAGCTCACCATCGGCCCTCAAGGGGTCACCCCTCCACTTT.

There are a few counts of this clonotype. The gene calls are TRBV12-5 and TRBJ2-7; 8 nucleotides agree with TRBD2. Germline CDR1 reads LGHNT; CDR2 reads FRNRAP. Trimming removed 5 bases from V and 6 bases from J; junction bases left unmatched: 12. The CDR3 loop spans 15 amino acids. CDR3 nucleotide sequence: TGTGCTAGTGGTCCTCGGACTAGCTGCCAGTGCGAGCAGTACTTC. It codes for CASGPRTSCQCEQYF.

This clonotype occurred a few times. CDR3 in DNA: TGTGCCAGCAGTCTCGGGACAGGGATGGGGCACACCATATATTTT. Translation: CASSLGTGMGHTIYF. This sequence joins TRBV28 and TRBJ1-3; 9 bases align to TRBD1. The CDR3 runs 15 residues. Trimming took 5 bases from V and 8 from J; bases not matched to a gene: 10. From germline, CDR1 is MDHEN and CDR2 SYDVKM. The variable domain in full, with the rest retrieved from reference TRBV28 and TRBJ1-3, is DVKVTQSSRYLVKRTGEKVFLECVQDMDHENMFWYRQDPGLGLRLIYFSYDVKMKEKGDIPEGYSVSREKKERFSLILESASTNQTSMYLCASSLGTGMGHTIYFGEGSWLTVV.

This clonotype was seen ten or more times. V and J are TRBV6-1 and TRBJ2-3, with D uncertain. Germline loops: CDR1 MNHNS, CDR2 SASEGT. V was shortened by 2 bases and J by 4 bases, with 10 bases between the two germline ends. The CDR3 has 14 amino acids. The CDR3 spells CASSEHVRADTQYF. The CDR3 nucleotides are TGTGCCAGCAGTGAACACGTTAGGGCAGATACGCAGTATTTT.

This clonotype occurred many times. V is TRBV4-3 and J is TRBJ1-1; TRBD1 aligns across 8 bases. Germline V gene data show CDR1 as LGHNA and CDR2 as YSLEER. The CDR3 runs to 15 residues. Unmatched junction bases numbered 7, after V lost 3 bases and J lost 4 bases. The CDR3 sequence is CASSQETGESTEAFF. The CDR3, as DNA: TGCGCCAGCAGCCAGGAGACAGGGGAAAGCACTGAAGCTTTCTTT.